The clone carrying this T cell receptor beta chain was detected only a few times. The antigen remains unidentified. This sample stems from a study of T-cell memory formation after mild COVID-19. Overall study findings and caveats: Of the contracting clones, CD4+ ones lay mainly in CM and EM, and CD8+ ones in EMRA. Clones that contracted from day 15 to 85 were balanced CD4/CD8, while later expanders leaned CD4+.

After 5'RACE with constant-segment primers, TCR alpha and TCR beta cDNA libraries carrying sample barcodes and UMIs were obtained. TCRdb ran MiXCR on the 5' RACE reads and lists one entry per CDR3 protein. The table has roughly 160,000 distinct CDR3 sequences, 9.5% to 13% seen once. There are 14 residues in the CDR3. Trimming took off 0 bases at V and 6 bases at J, with 10 bases between the two ends. Germline assignment: CDR1 LNHNV and CDR2 YYDKDF (reference sequence). This clonotype was sampled from a man aged 18 to 30 who had mild COVID-19 (a few samples of this study predate the infection). Cell type and time point are not known. Sequencing was done on a sample of PBMCs or a T cell subset sorted from them (not recorded which). The J gene is TRBJ2-3, the V gene TRBV15, with D maybe TRBD2 (5 bases). CDR3: CATSRDRAVDTQYF. The CDR3 DNA reads TGTGCCACCAGCAGAGATCGAGCGGTGGATACGCAGTATTTT.